The 2 T cell receptor beta chains reported below all come from one sample, sequenced in a study of blood T cell repertoires in COVID-19. Measured with immunoSEQ multiplex PCR; TCRdb has only the in-frame clones, and not every one. The sample has 110,000 or so clones, roughly 82% seen once. Specimen: peripheral blood. These receptors were taken from a woman older than 75 with active or convalescent COVID-19.

This chain connects TRBV4-2 to TRBJ2-2; a possible D gene is TRBD1 (5 bases). The CDR3 covers 17 residues. V was cut by 1 base and J by 1 base, with 13 bases left in between. Germline-derived CDR1 and CDR2 are LGHNA and YNFKEQ. The CDR3 nucleotides are TGTGCCAGCAGCCAAGTGGGTGAAAGGGGGAACACCGGGGAGCTGTTTTTT. It encodes CASSQVGERGNTGELFF.

J is TRBJ2-1 and V is TRBV7-2, with 11 bases aligning to TRBD2. The CDR3 contains 16 residues. Unmatched junction bases numbered 8, after V lost 1 base and J lost 9 bases. CDR1 and CDR2 from the germline V gene are SGHTA and FQGNSA. CDR3 region: CASSLELAGVPGEQFF. In nucleotides, the CDR3 is TGTGCCAGCAGCTTAGAACTAGCGGGAGTCCCAGGTGAGCAGTTCTTC.